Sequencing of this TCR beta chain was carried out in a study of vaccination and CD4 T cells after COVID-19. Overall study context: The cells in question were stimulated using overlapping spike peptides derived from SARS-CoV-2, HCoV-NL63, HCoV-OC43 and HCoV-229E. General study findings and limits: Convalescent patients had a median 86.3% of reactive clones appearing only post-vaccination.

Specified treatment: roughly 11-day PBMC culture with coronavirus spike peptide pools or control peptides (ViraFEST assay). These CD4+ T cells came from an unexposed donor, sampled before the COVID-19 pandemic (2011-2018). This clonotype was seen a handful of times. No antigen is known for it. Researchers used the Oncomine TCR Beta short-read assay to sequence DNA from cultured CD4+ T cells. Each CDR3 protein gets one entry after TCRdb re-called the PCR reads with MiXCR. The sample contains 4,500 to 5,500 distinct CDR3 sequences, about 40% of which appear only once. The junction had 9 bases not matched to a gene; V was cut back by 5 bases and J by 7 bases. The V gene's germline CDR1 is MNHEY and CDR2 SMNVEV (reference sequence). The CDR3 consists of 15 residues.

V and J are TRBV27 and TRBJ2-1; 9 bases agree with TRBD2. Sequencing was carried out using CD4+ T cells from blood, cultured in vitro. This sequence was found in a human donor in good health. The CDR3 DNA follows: TGTGCCAGCAGTCGTCCGGGACTAGCCGAGAATGAGCAGTTCTTC. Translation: CASSRPGLAENEQFF.